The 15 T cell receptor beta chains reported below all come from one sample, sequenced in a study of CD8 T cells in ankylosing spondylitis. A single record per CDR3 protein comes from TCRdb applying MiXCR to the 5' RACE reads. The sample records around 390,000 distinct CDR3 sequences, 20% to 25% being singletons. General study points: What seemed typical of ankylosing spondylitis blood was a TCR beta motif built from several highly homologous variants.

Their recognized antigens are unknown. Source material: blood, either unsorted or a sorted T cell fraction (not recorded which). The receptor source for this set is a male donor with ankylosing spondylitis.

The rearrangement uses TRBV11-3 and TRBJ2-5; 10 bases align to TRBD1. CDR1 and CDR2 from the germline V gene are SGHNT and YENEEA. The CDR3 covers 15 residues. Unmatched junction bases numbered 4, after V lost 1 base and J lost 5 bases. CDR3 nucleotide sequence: TGTGCCAGCAGCTTAGCCGGGACAGGGGTGGAGACCCAGTACTTC. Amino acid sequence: CASSLAGTGVETQYF.

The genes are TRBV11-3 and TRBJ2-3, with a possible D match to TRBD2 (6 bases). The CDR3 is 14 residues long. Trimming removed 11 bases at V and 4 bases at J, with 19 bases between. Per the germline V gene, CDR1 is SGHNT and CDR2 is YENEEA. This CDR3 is CASHEGGVSDTQYF. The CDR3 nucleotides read TGTGCCTCACACGAAGGAGGGGTTTCAGATACGCAGTATTTT.

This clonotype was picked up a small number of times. The CDR3 DNA is TGTGCCAGCACCAAAACAGGGTCCCTGGGGGAGACCCAGTACTTC. Protein sequence: CASTKTGSLGETQYF. The chain couples TRBV25-1 to TRBJ2-5, with a tentative D call TRBD1 (6 bases). This CDR3 spans 15 amino acids. Germline CDR1 reads MGHDK; CDR2 reads SYGVNS. The V end lost 7 bases, the J end lost 5 bases, and 20 bases lay between the germline ends.

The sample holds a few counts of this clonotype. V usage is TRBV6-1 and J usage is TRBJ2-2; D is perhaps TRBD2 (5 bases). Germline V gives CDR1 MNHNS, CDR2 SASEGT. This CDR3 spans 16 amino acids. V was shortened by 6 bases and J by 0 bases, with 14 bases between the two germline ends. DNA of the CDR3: TGTGCCAGCAGGGCAGGTTCGGGAACGAACACCGGGGAGCTGTTTTTT. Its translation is CASRAGSGTNTGELFF.

In DNA form, the CDR3 reads TGTGCCACCAGTGGTTCTAGGGGGACCGGGGAGCTGTTTTTT. Its protein product is CATSGSRGTGELFF. The genes are TRBV24-1 and TRBJ2-2, with D perhaps TRBD1 (6 bases). The V end was cut by 5 bases, the J end by 5 bases, with 11 bases between. This CDR3 has 14 amino acids. Germline assignment: CDR1 KGHDR and CDR2 SFDVKD.

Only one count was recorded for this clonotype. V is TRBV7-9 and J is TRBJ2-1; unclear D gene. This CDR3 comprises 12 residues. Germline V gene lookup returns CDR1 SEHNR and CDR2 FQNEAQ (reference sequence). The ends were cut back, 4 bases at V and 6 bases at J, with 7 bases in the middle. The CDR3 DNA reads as TGTGCCAGCAGCTCGCCCCGCAATGAGCAGTTCTTC. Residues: CASSSPRNEQFF.

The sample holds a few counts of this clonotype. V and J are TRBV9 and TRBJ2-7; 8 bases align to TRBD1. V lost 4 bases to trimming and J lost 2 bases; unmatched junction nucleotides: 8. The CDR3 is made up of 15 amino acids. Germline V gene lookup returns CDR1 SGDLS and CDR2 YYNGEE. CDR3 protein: CASSLGDRWTYEQYF. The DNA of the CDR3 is TGTGCCAGCAGCCTCGGGGACAGGTGGACCTACGAGCAGTACTTC.

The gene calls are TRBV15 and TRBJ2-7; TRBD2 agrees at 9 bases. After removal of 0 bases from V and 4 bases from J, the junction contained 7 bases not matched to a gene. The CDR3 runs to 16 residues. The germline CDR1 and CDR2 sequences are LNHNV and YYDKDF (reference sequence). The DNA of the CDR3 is TGTGCCACCAGCAGAGATCGGTTAGCGGGAGTTTACGAGCAGTACTTC. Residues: CATSRDRLAGVYEQYF.

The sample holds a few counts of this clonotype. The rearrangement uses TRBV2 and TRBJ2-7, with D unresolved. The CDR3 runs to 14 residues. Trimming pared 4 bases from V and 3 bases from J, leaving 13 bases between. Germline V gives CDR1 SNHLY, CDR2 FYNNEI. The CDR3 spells CASSGQHPYYEQYF. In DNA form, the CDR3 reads TGTGCCAGCAGTGGTCAACACCCATACTACGAGCAGTACTTC.

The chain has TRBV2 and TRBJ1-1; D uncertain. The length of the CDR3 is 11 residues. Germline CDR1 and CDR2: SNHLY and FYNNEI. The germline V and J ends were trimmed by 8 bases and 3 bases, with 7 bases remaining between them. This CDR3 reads CASGRYTEAFF. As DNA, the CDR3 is TGTGCCAGCGGTCGGTACACTGAAGCTTTCTTT. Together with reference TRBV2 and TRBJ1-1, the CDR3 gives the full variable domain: EPEVTQTPSHQVTQMGQEVILRCVPISNHLYFYWYRQILGQKVEFLVSFYNNEISEKSEIFDDQFSVERPDGSNFTLKIRSTKLEDSAMYFCASGRYTEAFFGQGTRLTVV.

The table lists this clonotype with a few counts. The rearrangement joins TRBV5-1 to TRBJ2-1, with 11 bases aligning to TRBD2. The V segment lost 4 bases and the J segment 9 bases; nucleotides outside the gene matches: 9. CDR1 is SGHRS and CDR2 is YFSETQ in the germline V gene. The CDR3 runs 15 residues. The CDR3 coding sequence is TGCGCCAGCAGCCACCTTAGCGGGAGGGACGGTGAGCAGTTCTTC. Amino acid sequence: CASSHLSGRDGEQFF.

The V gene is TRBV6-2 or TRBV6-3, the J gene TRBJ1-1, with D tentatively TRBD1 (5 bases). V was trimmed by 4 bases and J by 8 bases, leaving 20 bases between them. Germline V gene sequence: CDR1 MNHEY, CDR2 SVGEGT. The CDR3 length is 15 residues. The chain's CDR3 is CASSSPPLQVLEAFF. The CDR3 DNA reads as TGTGCCAGCAGTTCCCCGCCCCTACAGGTACTCGAAGCTTTCTTT.

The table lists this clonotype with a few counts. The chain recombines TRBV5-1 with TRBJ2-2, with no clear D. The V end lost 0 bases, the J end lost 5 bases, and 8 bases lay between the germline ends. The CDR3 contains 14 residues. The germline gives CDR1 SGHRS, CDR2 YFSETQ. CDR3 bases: TGCGCCAGCAGCTTGGGTCGGTCAACCGGGGAGCTGTTTTTT. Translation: CASSLGRSTGELFF.

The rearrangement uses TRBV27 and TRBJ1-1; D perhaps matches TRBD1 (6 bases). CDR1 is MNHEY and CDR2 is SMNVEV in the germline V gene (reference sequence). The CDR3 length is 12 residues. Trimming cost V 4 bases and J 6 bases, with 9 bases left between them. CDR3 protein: CASSSGDPEAFF. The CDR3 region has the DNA TGTGCCAGCAGTTCAGGGGACCCTGAAGCTTTCTTT.

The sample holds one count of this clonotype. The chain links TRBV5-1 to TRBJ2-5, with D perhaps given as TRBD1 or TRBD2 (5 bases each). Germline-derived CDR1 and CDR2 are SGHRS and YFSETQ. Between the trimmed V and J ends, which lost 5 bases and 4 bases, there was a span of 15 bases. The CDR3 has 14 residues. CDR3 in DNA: TGCGCCAGCAGACTGGTGGGACCTAGAGAGACCCAGTACTTC. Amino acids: CASRLVGPRETQYF.